This T cell receptor (beta chain) is drawn from a study of response to subunit inactivated influenza vaccine. TCRdb ran MiXCR on the RT-PCR reads and lists one entry per CDR3 protein. The data contain about 540,000 distinct CDR3 sequences, roughly a quarter of them singletons. V lost 1 base to trimming and J lost 3 bases, with 5 bases between them. Germline-derived CDR1 and CDR2 are SGDLS and YYNGEE. This CDR3 has 13 amino acids. These same records also appear under a second study, on T cells expressing NK-cell markers. From that study: TCR beta cDNA was made by 5'RACE template switching with UMIs. Each TCR beta repertoire originated in sorted T cells that were CD3+CD56+NKG2C+, CD3+CD56+NKG2C- or CD3+CD56-NKG2C+. About 1.0-8% of CD8+ T cells in about 6 donors belonged to dominant NKG2C+ clonotypes. The same clonotypes also predominated in the CD3+CD56-NKG2C+ fraction of a handful of donors. Expanded NKG2C+ T cell clones were not confirmed as HCMV-specific.

This clonotype originated in a man aged 45-65 years who received an inactivated influenza vaccine. V gene TRBV9 combines with J gene TRBJ2-1; D is unclear. The sequenced sample was CD4+ T cells sorted from PBMCs, obtained 12 days after vaccination. CDR3 DNA: TGTGCCAGCAGCGTAAAGTACTACAATGAGCAGTTCTTC. It yields the protein CASSVKYYNEQFF.